Given below is one TCR beta chain in context. The target antigen is unknown. Germline lookup yields CDR1 MNHEY and CDR2 SVGAGI. Trimming stripped 2 bases from V and 4 bases from J, with 17 bases between. CDR3 size: 17 residues. This specimen comes from a study of T cells after yellow fever vaccination. Study overall: Some fractions had low cell numbers, and these were prepared with SMART-Seq v4 Ultra Low Input. Study-wide results and limits: Abundant clonotypes (contaminants from the bulk population) could be present in FACS-sorted repertoires. Most clones from primary vaccination resurfaced after the booster (around 95% CD4, less than 90% CD8).

TCRdb analysed the 5' RACE reads with MiXCR anew, one entry per CDR3 protein. The data hold hundreds of thousands of distinct CDR3 sequences, with about 12% observed a single time. The J gene is TRBJ2-2, the V gene TRBV6-5; D might be TRBD2 (5 bases). The input for sequencing was PBMCs, taken on the day of the yellow fever booster vaccination. This TCR was sampled from a man aged 30-40 years who received the YFV17D yellow fever vaccine. The CDR3 reads CASSYGESPVGTGELFF. DNA of the CDR3: TGTGCCAGCAGTTACGGGGAGTCCCCAGTAGGCACCGGGGAGCTGTTTTTT.